The source of this T cell receptor beta chain is a study of CD8+CD57+ T cells in acquired aplastic anemia. Patients sequenced had flow cytometry evidence of CD8+CD57+ cell expansion. At the time of blood sampling, patients had not yet received any therapy. TCR beta VDJ and CDR3 were profiled, and genomic DNA was the template. In TCRdb, the reads were re-called with MiXCR into one record per CDR3 protein. The sample has 160,000 or so distinct CDR3 sequences, more than 45% seen once. CDR1 is MNHEY and CDR2 is SVGAGI in the germline V gene. This CDR3 is 15 amino acids long. Trimming removed 2 bases at V and 5 bases at J, with 12 bases between. This clonotype was seen a handful of times.

Material: sorted CD4+, CD8+, or CD8+CD57+ T cells (not recorded which) from PBMCs. The chain carries TRBV6-5 and TRBJ2-2; maybe TRBD1 (5 bases). This TCR was recovered from a human donor with aplastic anemia. In nucleotides, the CDR3 is TGTGCCAGCAGTTACGGGGCAGGATCTACCGGGGAGCTGTTTTTT. Its translation: CASSYGAGSTGELFF.